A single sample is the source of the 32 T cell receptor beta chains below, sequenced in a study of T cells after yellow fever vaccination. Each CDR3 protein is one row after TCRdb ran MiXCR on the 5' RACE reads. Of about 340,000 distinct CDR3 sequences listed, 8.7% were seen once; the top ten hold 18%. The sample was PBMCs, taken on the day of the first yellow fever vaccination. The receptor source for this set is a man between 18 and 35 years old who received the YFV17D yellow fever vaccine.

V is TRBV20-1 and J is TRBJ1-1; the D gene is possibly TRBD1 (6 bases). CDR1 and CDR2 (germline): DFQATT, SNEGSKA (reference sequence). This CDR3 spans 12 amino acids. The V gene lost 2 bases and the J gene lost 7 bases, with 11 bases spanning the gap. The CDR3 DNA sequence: TGCAGTGCTAGAACTCAGGGGAGTGAAGCTTTCTTT. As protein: CSARTQGSEAFF.

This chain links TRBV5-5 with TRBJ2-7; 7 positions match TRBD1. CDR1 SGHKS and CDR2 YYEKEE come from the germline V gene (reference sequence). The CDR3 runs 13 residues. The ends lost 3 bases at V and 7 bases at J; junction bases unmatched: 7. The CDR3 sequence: CASSSGTAREQYF. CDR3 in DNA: TGTGCCAGCAGCTCTGGGACAGCCCGGGAGCAGTACTTC.

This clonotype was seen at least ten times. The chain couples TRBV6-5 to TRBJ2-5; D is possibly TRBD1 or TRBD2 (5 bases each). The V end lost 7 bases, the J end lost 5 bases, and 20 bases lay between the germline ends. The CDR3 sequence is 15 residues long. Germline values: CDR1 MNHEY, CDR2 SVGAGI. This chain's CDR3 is CASTTGLGNFETQYF. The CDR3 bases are TGTGCCAGCACCACGGGGCTGGGGAATTTCGAGACCCAGTACTTC.

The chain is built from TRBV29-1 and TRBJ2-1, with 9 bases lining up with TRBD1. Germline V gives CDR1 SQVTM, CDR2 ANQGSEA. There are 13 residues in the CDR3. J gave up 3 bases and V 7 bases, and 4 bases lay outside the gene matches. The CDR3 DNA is TGCAGCGGAGGGACAGGGTTCTACAATGAGCAGTTCTTC. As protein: CSGGTGFYNEQFF.

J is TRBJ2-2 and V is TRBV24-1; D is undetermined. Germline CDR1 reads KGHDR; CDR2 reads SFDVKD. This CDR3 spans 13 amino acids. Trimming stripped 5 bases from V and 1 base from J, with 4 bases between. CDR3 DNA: TGTGCCACCAGTGGGCGGAACACCGGGGAGCTGTTTTTT. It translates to CATSGRNTGELFF.

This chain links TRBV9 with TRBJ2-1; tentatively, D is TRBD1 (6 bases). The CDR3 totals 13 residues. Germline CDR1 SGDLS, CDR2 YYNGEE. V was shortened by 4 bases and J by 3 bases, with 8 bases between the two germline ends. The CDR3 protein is CASSWGHYNEQFF. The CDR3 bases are TGTGCCAGCAGCTGGGGGCACTACAATGAGCAGTTCTTC. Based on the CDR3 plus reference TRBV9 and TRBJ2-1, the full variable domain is DSGVTQTPKHLITATGQRVTLRCSPRSGDLSVYWYQQSLDQGLQFLIQYYNGEERAKGNILERFSAQQFPDLHSELNLSSLELGDSALYFCASSWGHYNEQFFGPGTRLTVL.

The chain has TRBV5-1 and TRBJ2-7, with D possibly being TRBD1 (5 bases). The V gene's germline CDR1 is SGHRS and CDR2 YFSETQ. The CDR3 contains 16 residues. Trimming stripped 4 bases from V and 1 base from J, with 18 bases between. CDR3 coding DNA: TGCGCCAGCAGCCTGCAAGGGGCAGTCGTATCCTACGAGCAGTACTTC. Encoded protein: CASSLQGAVVSYEQYF.

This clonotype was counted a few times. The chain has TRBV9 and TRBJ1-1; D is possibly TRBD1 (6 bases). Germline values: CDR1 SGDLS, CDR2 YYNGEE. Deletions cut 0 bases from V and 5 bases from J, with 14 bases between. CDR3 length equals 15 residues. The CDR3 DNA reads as TGTGCCAGCAGCGTAGAGGGGGGTGGGGGTACTGAAGCTTTCTTT. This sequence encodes CASSVEGGGGTEAFF.

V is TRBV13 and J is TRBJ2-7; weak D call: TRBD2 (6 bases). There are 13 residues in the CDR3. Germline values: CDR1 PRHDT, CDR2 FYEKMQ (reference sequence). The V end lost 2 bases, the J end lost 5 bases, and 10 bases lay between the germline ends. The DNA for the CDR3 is TGTGCCAGCAGCTTACCCTCGGGGGACGAGCAGTACGTC. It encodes CASSLPSGDEQYV.

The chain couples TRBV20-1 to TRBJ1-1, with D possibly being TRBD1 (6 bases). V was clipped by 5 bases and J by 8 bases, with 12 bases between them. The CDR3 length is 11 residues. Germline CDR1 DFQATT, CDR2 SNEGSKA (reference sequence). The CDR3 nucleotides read TGCAGTGCTTCCAGGGGAGGGGAAGCTTTCTTT. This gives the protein CSASRGGEAFF.

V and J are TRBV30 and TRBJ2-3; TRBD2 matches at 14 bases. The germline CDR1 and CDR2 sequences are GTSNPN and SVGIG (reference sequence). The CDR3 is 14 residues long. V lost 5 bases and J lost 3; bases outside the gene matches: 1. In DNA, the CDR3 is TGTGCCTGGGGACTAGCGGGGGGAACAGATACGCAGTATTTT. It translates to CAWGLAGGTDTQYF.

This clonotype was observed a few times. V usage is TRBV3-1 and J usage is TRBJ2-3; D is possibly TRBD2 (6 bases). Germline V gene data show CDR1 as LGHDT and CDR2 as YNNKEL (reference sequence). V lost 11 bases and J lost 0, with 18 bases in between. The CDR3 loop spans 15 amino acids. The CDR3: CAGLTGTPSTDTQYF. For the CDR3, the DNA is TGTGCCGGCCTGACCGGGACTCCTAGCACAGATACGCAGTATTTT.

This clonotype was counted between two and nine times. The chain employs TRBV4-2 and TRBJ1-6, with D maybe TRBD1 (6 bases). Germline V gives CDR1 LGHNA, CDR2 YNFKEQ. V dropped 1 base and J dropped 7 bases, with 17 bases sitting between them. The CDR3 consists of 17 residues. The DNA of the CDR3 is TGTGCCAGCAGCCAAGGATTCTCGACAGGTTTAAATTCACCCCTCCACTTT. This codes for CASSQGFSTGLNSPLHF.

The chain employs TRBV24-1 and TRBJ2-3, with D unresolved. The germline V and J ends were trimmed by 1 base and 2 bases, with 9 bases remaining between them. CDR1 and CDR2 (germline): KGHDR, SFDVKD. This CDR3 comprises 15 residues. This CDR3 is CATSDFKEITDTQYF. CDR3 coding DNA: TGTGCCACCAGTGATTTCAAGGAGATCACAGATACGCAGTATTTT.

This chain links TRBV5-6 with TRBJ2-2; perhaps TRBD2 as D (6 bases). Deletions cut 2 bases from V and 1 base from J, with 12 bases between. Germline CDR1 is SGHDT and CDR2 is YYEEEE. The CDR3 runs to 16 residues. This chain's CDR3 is CASSFGGNRNTGELFF. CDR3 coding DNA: TGTGCCAGCAGCTTCGGAGGGAATAGGAACACCGGGGAGCTGTTTTTT.

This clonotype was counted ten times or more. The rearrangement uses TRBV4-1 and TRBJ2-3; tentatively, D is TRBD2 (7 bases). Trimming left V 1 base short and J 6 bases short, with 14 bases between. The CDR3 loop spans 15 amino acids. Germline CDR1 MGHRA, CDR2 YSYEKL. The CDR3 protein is CASSQGDGGRDTQYF. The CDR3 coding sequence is TGCGCCAGCAGCCAAGGGGACGGGGGGCGGGATACGCAGTATTTT.

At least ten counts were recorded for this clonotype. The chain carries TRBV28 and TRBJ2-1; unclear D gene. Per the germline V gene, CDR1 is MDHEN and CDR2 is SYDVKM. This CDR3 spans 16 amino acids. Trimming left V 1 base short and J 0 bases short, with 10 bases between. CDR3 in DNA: TGTGCCAGCAGTTTATCCGGACCAAGCTCCTACAATGAGCAGTTCTTC. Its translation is CASSLSGPSSYNEQFF.

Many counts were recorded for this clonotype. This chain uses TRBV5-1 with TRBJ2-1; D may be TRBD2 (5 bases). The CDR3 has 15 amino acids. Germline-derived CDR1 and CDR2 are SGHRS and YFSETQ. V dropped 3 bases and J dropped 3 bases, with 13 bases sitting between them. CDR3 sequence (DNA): TGCGCCAGCAGCTCAGACTACCCCGTCTACAATGAGCAGTTCTTC. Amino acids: CASSSDYPVYNEQFF.

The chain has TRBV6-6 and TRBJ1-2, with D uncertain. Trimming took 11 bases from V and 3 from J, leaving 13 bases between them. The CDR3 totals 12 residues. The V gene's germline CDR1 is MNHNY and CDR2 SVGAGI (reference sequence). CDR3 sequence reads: CAVGALDYGYTF. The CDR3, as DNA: TGTGCCGTGGGTGCCCTCGACTATGGCTACACCTTC.

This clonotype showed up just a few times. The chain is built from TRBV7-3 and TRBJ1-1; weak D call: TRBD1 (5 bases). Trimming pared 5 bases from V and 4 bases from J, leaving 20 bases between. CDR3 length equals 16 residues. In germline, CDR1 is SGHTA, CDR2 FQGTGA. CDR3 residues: CASSLTPDSLGTEAFF. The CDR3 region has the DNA TGTGCCAGCAGCCTTACTCCTGACAGTTTGGGCACTGAAGCTTTCTTT.

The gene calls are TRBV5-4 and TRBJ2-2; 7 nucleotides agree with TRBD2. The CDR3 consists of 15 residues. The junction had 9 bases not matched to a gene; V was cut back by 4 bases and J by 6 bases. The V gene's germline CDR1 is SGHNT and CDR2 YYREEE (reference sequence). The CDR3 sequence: CASSTGLVSSGELFF. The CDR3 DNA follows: TGTGCCAGCAGCACCGGACTAGTTTCGTCCGGGGAGCTGTTTTTT.

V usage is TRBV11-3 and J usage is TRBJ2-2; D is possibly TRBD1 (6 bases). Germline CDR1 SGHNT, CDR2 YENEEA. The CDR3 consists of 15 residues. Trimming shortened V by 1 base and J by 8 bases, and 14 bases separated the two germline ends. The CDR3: CASSLGTGIKGELFF. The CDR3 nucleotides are TGTGCCAGCAGCTTAGGTACAGGGATTAAAGGGGAGCTGTTTTTT. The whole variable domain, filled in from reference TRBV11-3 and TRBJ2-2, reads EAGVVQSPRYKIIEKKQPVAFWCNPISGHNTLYWYLQNLGQGPELLIRYENEEAVDDSQLPKDRFSAERLKGVDSTLKIQPAELGDSAVYLCASSLGTGIKGELFFGEGSRLTVL.

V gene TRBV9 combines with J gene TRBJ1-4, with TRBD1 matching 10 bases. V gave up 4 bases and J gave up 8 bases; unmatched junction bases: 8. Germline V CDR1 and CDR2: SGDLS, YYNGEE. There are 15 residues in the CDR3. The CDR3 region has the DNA TGTGCCAGCAGCCCAACCGGGACAGGGGAGGAAAAACTGTTTTTT. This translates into CASSPTGTGEEKLFF. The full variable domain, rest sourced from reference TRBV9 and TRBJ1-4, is DSGVTQTPKHLITATGQRVTLRCSPRSGDLSVYWYQQSLDQGLQFLIQYYNGEERAKGNILERFSAQQFPDLHSELNLSSLELGDSALYFCASSPTGTGEEKLFFGSGTQLSVL.

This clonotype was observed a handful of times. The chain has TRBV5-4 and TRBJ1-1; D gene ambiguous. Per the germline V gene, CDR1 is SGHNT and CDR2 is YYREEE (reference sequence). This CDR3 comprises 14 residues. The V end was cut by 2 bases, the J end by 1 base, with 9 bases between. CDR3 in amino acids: CASSFPDRNTEAFF. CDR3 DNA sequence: TGTGCCAGCAGCTTCCCTGATAGGAACACTGAAGCTTTCTTT. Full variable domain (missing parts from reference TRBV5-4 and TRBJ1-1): ETGVTQSPTHLIKTRGQQVTLRCSSQSGHNTVSWYQQALGQGPQFIFQYYREEENGRGNFPPRFSGLQFPNYSSELNVNALELDDSALYLCASSFPDRNTEAFFGQGTRLTVV.

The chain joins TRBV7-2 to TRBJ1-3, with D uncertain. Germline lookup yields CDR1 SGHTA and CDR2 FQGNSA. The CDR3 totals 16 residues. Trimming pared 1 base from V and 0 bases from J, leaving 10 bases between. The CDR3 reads CASSLVPTSSGNTIYF. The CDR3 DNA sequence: TGTGCCAGCAGCTTAGTACCTACGAGCTCTGGAAACACCATATATTTT.

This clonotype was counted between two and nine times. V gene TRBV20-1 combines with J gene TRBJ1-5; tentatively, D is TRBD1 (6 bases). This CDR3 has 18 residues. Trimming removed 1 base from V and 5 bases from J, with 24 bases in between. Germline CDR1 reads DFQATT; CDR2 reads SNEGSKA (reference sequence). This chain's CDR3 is CSARVGQGIQYFDQPQHF. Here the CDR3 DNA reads TGCAGTGCTAGAGTAGGCCAGGGGATCCAATATTTTGATCAGCCCCAGCATTTT.

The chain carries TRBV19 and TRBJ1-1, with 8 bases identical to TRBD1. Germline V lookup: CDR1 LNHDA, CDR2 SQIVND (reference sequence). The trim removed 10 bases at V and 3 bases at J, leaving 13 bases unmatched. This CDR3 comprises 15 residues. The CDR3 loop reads CATIDRGGGDTEAFF. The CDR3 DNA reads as TGTGCCACCATAGACAGGGGCGGGGGTGACACTGAAGCTTTCTTT.

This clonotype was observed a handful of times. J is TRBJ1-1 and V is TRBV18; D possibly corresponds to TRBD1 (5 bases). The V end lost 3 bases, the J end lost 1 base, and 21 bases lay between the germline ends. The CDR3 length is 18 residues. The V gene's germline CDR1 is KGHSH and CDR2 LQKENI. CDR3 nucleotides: TGTGCCAGCTCACCGTTCTCCCAATTCGGGACGGCGAACACTGAAGCTTTCTTT. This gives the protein CASSPFSQFGTANTEAFF.

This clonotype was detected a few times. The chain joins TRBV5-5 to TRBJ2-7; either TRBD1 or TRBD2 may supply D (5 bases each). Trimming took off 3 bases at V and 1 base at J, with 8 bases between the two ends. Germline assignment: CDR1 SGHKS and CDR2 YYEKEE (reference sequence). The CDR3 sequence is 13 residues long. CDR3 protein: CASSWGNSYEQYF. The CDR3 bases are TGTGCCAGCAGCTGGGGGAATTCCTACGAGCAGTACTTC.

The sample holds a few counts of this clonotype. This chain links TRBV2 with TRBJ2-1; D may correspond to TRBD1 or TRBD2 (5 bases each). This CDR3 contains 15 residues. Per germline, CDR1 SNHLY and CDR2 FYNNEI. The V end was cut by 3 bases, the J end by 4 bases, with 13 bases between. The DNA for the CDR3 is TGTGCCAGCAGTGAGAACGGGGCGCGGTACAATGAGCAGTTCTTC. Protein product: CASSENGARYNEQFF.

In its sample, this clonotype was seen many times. The CDR3 region has the DNA TGTGCCAGCAATCGGGGTTCGAACACCGGGGAGCTGTTTTTT. Translation gives CASNRGSNTGELFF. The chain joins TRBV7-2 to TRBJ2-2; a possible D gene is TRBD2 (5 bases). Germline V gives CDR1 SGHTA, CDR2 FQGNSA. Trimming cost V 7 bases and J 0 bases, with 9 bases left between them. CDR3 length: 14 residues.

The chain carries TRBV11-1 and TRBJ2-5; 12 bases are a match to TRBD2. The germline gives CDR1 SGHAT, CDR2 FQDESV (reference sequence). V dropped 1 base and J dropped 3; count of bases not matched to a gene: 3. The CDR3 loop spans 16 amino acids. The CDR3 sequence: CASSLGRLAGEETQYF. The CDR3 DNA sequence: TGTGCCAGCAGCTTAGGGAGACTAGCGGGGGAAGAGACCCAGTACTTC.